The rows below give T cell receptor beta chains drawn from one sample of a study of CD8+ T cells in alopecia areata. The table came from immunoSEQ multiplex PCR; TCRdb's copy has only in-frame clones and leaves some out. The sample consists of 120,000 to 150,000 clones, around 62% of them appearing once. The sequenced material came from CD8+ T cells sorted from blood. Every receptor here comes from a human donor in good health. CDR3s include the opening cysteine and the closing phenylalanine or tryptophan. Fields, in order: clone size, V gene, J gene, D gene, CDR3 DNA, CDR3 protein. The D gene is left open where the match is weak. Clone size is not always given. Where it is, it says once, few, many or a class for expanded clones.

clone_size: few; v_call: TRBV27; j_call: TRBJ1-5; d_call: NA; cdr3_nt: TGTGCCAGCAGTCCCTCCCCGGGGCGGAATCAGCCCCAGCATTTT; cdr3_aa: CASSPSPGRNQPQHF
clone_size: NA; v_call: TRBV29-1; j_call: TRBJ2-1; d_call: TRBD2; cdr3_nt: TGCAGCGTAGCGGGACTAGCGGGAGAAGATGAGCAGTTCTTC; cdr3_aa: CSVAGLAGEDEQFF
clone_size: NA; v_call: TRBV25-1; j_call: TRBJ2-7; d_call: NA; cdr3_nt: TGTGCCAGCTCATGGGGGGACGAGCAGTACTTC; cdr3_aa: CASSWGDEQYF
clone_size: few; v_call: TRBV29-1; j_call: TRBJ2-1; d_call: NA; cdr3_nt: TGCAGCGTTGGGAGGCCACCGTACTACAATGAGCAGTTCTTC; cdr3_aa: CSVGRPPYYNEQFF
clone_size: NA; v_call: TRBV29-1; j_call: TRBJ2-1; d_call: TRBD2; cdr3_nt: TGCAGCGTTGGGGGGGGTCATGAGCAGTTCTTC; cdr3_aa: CSVGGGHEQFF
clone_size: once; v_call: TRBV13; j_call: TRBJ2-5; d_call: NA; cdr3_nt: TGTGCCAGCAGCCCGGACTGGTCGGGGACCCAGTACTTC; cdr3_aa: CASSPDWSGTQYF
clone_size: NA; v_call: TRBV9; j_call: TRBJ1-1; d_call: TRBD1; cdr3_nt: TGTGCCAGCAGCCGAACAGGGGATAGGGGGAGCCAAGCTTTCTTT; cdr3_aa: CASSRTGDRGSQAFF
clone_size: NA; v_call: TRBV25-1; j_call: TRBJ2-7; d_call: NA; cdr3_nt: TGTGCCAGCAGTGAATTTAAGACCGAGCAGTACTTC; cdr3_aa: CASSEFKTEQYF
clone_size: NA; v_call: TRBV5-1; j_call: TRBJ2-1; d_call: TRBD2; cdr3_nt: TGCGCCAGCAGCTTAGGGACTAGCGGAAACAATGAGCAGTTCTTC; cdr3_aa: CASSLGTSGNNEQFF
clone_size: NA; v_call: TRBV9; j_call: TRBJ2-1; d_call: NA; cdr3_nt: TGTGCCAGCAGTCTGACAGACAATGAGCAGTTCTTC; cdr3_aa: CASSLTDNEQFF
clone_size: NA; v_call: TRBV6-5; j_call: TRBJ2-6; d_call: NA; cdr3_nt: TGTGCCAGCAGTTTTTCTGGGGCCAACGTCCTGACTTTC; cdr3_aa: CASSFSGANVLTF
clone_size: NA; v_call: TRBV6-6; j_call: TRBJ1-1; d_call: NA; cdr3_nt: TGTGCCAGCGAGACGGGGGCTGAAGCTTTCTTT; cdr3_aa: CASETGAEAFF
clone_size: NA; v_call: TRBV7-9; j_call: TRBJ1-1; d_call: NA; cdr3_nt: TGTGCCAGCAGCTTTCGCGGATCTGAAGCTTTCTTT; cdr3_aa: CASSFRGSEAFF
clone_size: NA; v_call: TRBV25-1; j_call: TRBJ2-1; d_call: NA; cdr3_nt: TGTGCCAGCAGTGTCGGAACCTCAGGGCCCCTCTGGGAGCAGTTCTTC; cdr3_aa: CASSVGTSGPLWEQFF
clone_size: once; v_call: TRBV7-9; j_call: TRBJ2-5; d_call: NA; cdr3_nt: TGTGCCAGCAGCCACCGGGCGGGGAACCAAGAGACCCAGTACTTC; cdr3_aa: CASSHRAGNQETQYF
clone_size: NA; v_call: TRBV6-5; j_call: TRBJ2-2; d_call: NA; cdr3_nt: TGTGCCAGCAGTTACTCGGAAAGCTACACCGGGGAGCTGTTTTTT; cdr3_aa: CASSYSESYTGELFF
clone_size: NA; v_call: TRBV11-2; j_call: TRBJ2-4; d_call: NA; cdr3_nt: TGTGCCAGCAGCTTAGTGGGAATAGCCAAAAACATTCAGTACTTC; cdr3_aa: CASSLVGIAKNIQYF
clone_size: NA; v_call: TRBV5-6; j_call: TRBJ2-7; d_call: TRBD2; cdr3_nt: TGTGCCAGCAGCCTTGGGGGGGACGAGCAGTACTTC; cdr3_aa: CASSLGGDEQYF
clone_size: NA; v_call: TRBV5-6; j_call: TRBJ1-1; d_call: NA; cdr3_nt: TGTGCCAGCAGCTTGCTGGTTAACACTGAAGCTTTCTTT; cdr3_aa: CASSLLVNTEAFF
clone_size: NA; v_call: TRBV29-1; j_call: TRBJ2-6; d_call: NA; cdr3_nt: TGCAGCGTGGAACCGGAGGGGGTTCGGTCCTCTGGGGCCAACGTCCTGACTTTC; cdr3_aa: CSVEPEGVRSSGANVLTF
clone_size: NA; v_call: TRBV30; j_call: TRBJ2-7; d_call: NA; cdr3_nt: TGTGCCTGGAGTCCGGATAGGGGCCACGAGCAGTACTTC; cdr3_aa: CAWSPDRGHEQYF
clone_size: once; v_call: TRBV29-1; j_call: TRBJ2-1; d_call: NA; cdr3_nt: TGCAGCGTTCGAGCAGACACCTACAATGAGCAGTTCTTC; cdr3_aa: CSVRADTYNEQFF
clone_size: NA; v_call: TRBV30; j_call: TRBJ2-7; d_call: TRBD1; cdr3_nt: TGTGCCTGGAGTGCGACAGGGGTCCACGAGCAGTACTTC; cdr3_aa: CAWSATGVHEQYF
clone_size: NA; v_call: TRBV2; j_call: TRBJ1-1; d_call: NA; cdr3_nt: TGTGCCAGCAGCCAGGACTGGCCTGAAGCTTTCTTT; cdr3_aa: CASSQDWPEAFF
clone_size: NA; v_call: TRBV30; j_call: TRBJ1-5; d_call: TRBD1; cdr3_nt: TGTGCCTTCCGGACAGGGACGAATCAGCCCCAGCATTTT; cdr3_aa: CAFRTGTNQPQHF
clone_size: NA; v_call: TRBV5-6; j_call: TRBJ2-7; d_call: NA; cdr3_nt: TGTGCCAGCAGCTTCGGCAGGGGATACGAGCAGTACTTC; cdr3_aa: CASSFGRGYEQYF
clone_size: few; v_call: TRBV29-1; j_call: TRBJ2-6; d_call: TRBD1; cdr3_nt: TGCAGCGTTGAAGATATCAGGGGGCCCTCTGGGGCCAACGTCCTGACTTTC; cdr3_aa: CSVEDIRGPSGANVLTF
clone_size: NA; v_call: TRBV5-1; j_call: TRBJ2-7; d_call: NA; cdr3_nt: TGCGCCAGCAGCTTCAGCCGAAAGGATGGTTACGAGCAGTACTTC; cdr3_aa: CASSFSRKDGYEQYF
clone_size: NA; v_call: TRBV6-5; j_call: TRBJ1-5; d_call: NA; cdr3_nt: TGTGCCAGCAGTCCGACTAGGGGAGATCAGCCCCAGCATTTT; cdr3_aa: CASSPTRGDQPQHF
clone_size: NA; v_call: TRBV6-6; j_call: TRBJ1-1; d_call: NA; cdr3_nt: TGTGCCAGCAGCCCTGGGTTGAACACTGAAGCTTTCTTT; cdr3_aa: CASSPGLNTEAFF
clone_size: NA; v_call: TRBV27; j_call: TRBJ2-7; d_call: NA; cdr3_nt: TGTGCCAGCAGTTCCGGGAGTGGGGCCTACGAGCAGTACTTC; cdr3_aa: CASSSGSGAYEQYF
clone_size: few; v_call: TRBV7-8; j_call: TRBJ2-6; d_call: NA; cdr3_nt: TGTGCCAGCAGCAAAGAAAAGGGGGCCAACGTCCTGACTTTC; cdr3_aa: CASSKEKGANVLTF
clone_size: NA; v_call: TRBV9; j_call: TRBJ1-2; d_call: NA; cdr3_nt: TGTGCCAGCAGCCCTGGGGGGGATTATGGCTACACCTTC; cdr3_aa: CASSPGGDYGYTF
clone_size: NA; v_call: TRBV23-1; j_call: TRBJ2-7; d_call: TRBD2; cdr3_nt: TGCGCCAGCAGTCAATCGGGGGGGAGTTACCACGAGCAGTACTTC; cdr3_aa: CASSQSGGSYHEQYF
clone_size: NA; v_call: TRBV15; j_call: TRBJ2-1; d_call: NA; cdr3_nt: TGTGCCATGGGCAGAACCCCCTACAATGAGCAGTTCTTC; cdr3_aa: CAMGRTPYNEQFF
clone_size: NA; v_call: TRBV13; j_call: TRBJ2-6; d_call: NA; cdr3_nt: TGTGCCAGCAGCTCGGGACTCCCGGAGAGCTCTGGGGCCAACGTCCTGACTTTC; cdr3_aa: CASSSGLPESSGANVLTF
clone_size: few; v_call: TRBV7-9; j_call: TRBJ1-2; d_call: TRBD1; cdr3_nt: TGTGCCAGCAGCCCTGGACAGGGGTTCTATGGCTACACCTTC; cdr3_aa: CASSPGQGFYGYTF
clone_size: NA; v_call: TRBV2; j_call: TRBJ2-5; d_call: TRBD2; cdr3_nt: TGTGCCAGCGGGACTAGCGGGAGCCGGGAGACCCAGTACTTC; cdr3_aa: CASGTSGSRETQYF
clone_size: once; v_call: TRBV7-2; j_call: TRBJ2-5; d_call: TRBD2; cdr3_nt: TGTGCCAGCAGTCCGAGCGGGAGGCGAGTTAGTGGGACCCAGTACTTC; cdr3_aa: CASSPSGRRVSGTQYF
clone_size: NA; v_call: TRBV29-1; j_call: TRBJ1-2; d_call: NA; cdr3_nt: TGCAGCGTTGAGGCCAGGGCTGGCTACACCTTC; cdr3_aa: CSVEARAGYTF
clone_size: NA; v_call: TRBV15; j_call: TRBJ2-1; d_call: TRBD2; cdr3_nt: TGTGCCACCAGCGGACTTACTAGCGGATCATCCTACAATGAGCAGTTCTTC; cdr3_aa: CATSGLTSGSSYNEQFF
clone_size: NA; v_call: TRBV5-4; j_call: TRBJ1-4; d_call: TRBD1; cdr3_nt: TGTGCCAGCAGCGAGGGACAGGGGCCTGAAAAACTGTTTTTT; cdr3_aa: CASSEGQGPEKLFF
clone_size: NA; v_call: TRBV23-1; j_call: TRBJ2-5; d_call: TRBD2; cdr3_nt: TGCGCCAGCACAGAGTTTTATGGGACTAGCGGGAGGGCCTGGAAAGAGACCCAGTACTTC; cdr3_aa: CASTEFYGTSGRAWKETQYF
clone_size: NA; v_call: TRBV29-1; j_call: TRBJ2-1; d_call: TRBD1; cdr3_nt: TGCAGCGAGACAGGGACAGAATACAATGAGCAGTTCTTC; cdr3_aa: CSETGTEYNEQFF
clone_size: NA; v_call: TRBV7-8; j_call: TRBJ2-5; d_call: NA; cdr3_nt: TGTGCCAGCAGCTTATTGTTCGGGCAAGAGACCCAGTACTTC; cdr3_aa: CASSLLFGQETQYF
clone_size: few; v_call: TRBV7-2; j_call: TRBJ2-1; d_call: TRBD2; cdr3_nt: TGTGCCAGCAGCTTCATAGCGGGAGTATCCTACAATGAGCAGTTCTTC; cdr3_aa: CASSFIAGVSYNEQFF
clone_size: NA; v_call: TRBV5-1; j_call: TRBJ1-1; d_call: NA; cdr3_nt: TGCGCCAGCAGCTTGACGGCGGTGAACACTGAAGCTTTCTTT; cdr3_aa: CASSLTAVNTEAFF
clone_size: NA; v_call: TRBV7-6; j_call: TRBJ2-7; d_call: NA; cdr3_nt: TGTGCCAGCAGCCGCGGGCCGGCCGGCGAGCAGTACTTC; cdr3_aa: CASSRGPAGEQYF
clone_size: once; v_call: TRBV5-1; j_call: TRBJ2-5; d_call: NA; cdr3_nt: TGCGCCAGCGGGCTCGGAGAGACCCAGTACTTC; cdr3_aa: CASGLGETQYF
clone_size: once; v_call: TRBV2; j_call: TRBJ2-3; d_call: TRBD2; cdr3_nt: TGTGCCAGTTGCGTAGCGGGAGGGCCGACAGATACGCAGTATTTT; cdr3_aa: CASCVAGGPTDTQYF
clone_size: NA; v_call: TRBV6-5; j_call: TRBJ1-2; d_call: NA; cdr3_nt: TGTGCCAGCAGTTTCACAGGAGCTAACTATGGCTACACCTTC; cdr3_aa: CASSFTGANYGYTF
clone_size: NA; v_call: TRBV19; j_call: TRBJ2-2; d_call: NA; cdr3_nt: TGTGCCAGTAGTATTCTATCGCCACAGGGAATAACCGGGGAGCTGTTTTTT; cdr3_aa: CASSILSPQGITGELFF